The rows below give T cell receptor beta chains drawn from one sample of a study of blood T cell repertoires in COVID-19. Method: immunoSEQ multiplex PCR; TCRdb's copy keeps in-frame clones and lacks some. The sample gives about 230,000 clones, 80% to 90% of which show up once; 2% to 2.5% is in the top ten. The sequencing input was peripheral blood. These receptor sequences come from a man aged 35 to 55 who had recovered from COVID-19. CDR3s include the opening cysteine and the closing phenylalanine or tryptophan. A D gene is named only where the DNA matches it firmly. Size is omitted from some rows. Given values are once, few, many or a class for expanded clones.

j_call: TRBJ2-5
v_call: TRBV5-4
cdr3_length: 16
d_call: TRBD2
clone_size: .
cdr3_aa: CASRQGTSGYQETQYF
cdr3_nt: TGTGCCAGCAGACAAGGGACTAGCGGGTACCAAGAGACCCAGTACTTC

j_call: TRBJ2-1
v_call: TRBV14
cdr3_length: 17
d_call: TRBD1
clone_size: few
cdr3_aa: CASSQDPRTGGRYEQFF
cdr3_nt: TGTGCCAGCAGCCAAGATCCCCGGACAGGGGGCCGGTATGAGCAGTTCTTC

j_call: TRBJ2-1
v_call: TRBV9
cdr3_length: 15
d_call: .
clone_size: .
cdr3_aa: CASSVVGGTYNEQFF
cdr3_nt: TGTGCCAGCAGCGTAGTGGGGGGGACATACAATGAGCAGTTCTTC

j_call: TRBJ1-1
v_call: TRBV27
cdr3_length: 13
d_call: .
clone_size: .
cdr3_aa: CASSVEPNTEAFF
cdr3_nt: TGTGCCAGCAGCGTAGAGCCGAACACTGAAGCTTTCTTT

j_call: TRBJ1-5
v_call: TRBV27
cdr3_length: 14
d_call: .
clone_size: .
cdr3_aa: CASSLRDSNQPQHF
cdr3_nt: TGTGCCAGCAGTTTAAGAGATAGCAATCAGCCCCAGCATTTT

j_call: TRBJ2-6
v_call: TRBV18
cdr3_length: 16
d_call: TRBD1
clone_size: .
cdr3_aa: CASSPTTGFGANVLTF
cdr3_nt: TGTGCCAGCTCACCCACGACAGGGTTCGGGGCCAACGTCCTGACTTTC

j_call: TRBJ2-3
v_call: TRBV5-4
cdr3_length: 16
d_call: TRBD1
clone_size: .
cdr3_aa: CASSLEDRDLTDTQYF
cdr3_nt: TGTGCCAGCAGCTTGGAGGACAGGGATTTAACAGATACGCAGTATTTT

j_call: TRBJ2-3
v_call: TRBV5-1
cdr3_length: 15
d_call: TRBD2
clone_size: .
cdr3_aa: CASSLALAGMDTQYF
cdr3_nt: TGCGCCAGCAGCTTGGCCCTAGCGGGAATGGATACGCAGTATTTT

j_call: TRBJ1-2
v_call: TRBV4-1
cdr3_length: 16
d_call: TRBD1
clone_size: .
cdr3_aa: CASSQETRQGLYGYTF
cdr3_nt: TGCGCCAGCAGCCAGGAAACTCGACAGGGACTCTATGGCTACACCTTC

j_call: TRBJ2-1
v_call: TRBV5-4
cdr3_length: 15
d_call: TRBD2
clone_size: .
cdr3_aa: CASSPSGGDYNEQFF
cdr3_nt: TGTGCCAGCAGCCCTAGCGGGGGGGATTACAATGAGCAGTTCTTC

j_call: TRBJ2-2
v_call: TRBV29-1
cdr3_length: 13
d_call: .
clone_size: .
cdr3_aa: CSVGHTNTGELFF
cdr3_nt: TGCAGCGTTGGGCACACGAACACCGGGGAGCTGTTTTTT

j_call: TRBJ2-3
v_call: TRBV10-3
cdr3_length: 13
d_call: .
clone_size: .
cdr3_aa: CAISEESTDTQYF
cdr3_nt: TGTGCCATCAGTGAGGAGAGCACAGATACGCAGTATTTT

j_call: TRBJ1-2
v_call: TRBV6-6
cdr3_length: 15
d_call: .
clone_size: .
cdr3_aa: CASSYSGGSNYGYTF
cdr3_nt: TGTGCCAGCAGTTACTCTGGGGGGTCTAACTATGGCTACACCTTC

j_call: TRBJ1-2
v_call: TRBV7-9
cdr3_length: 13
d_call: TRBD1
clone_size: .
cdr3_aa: CASSLGQGNGYTF
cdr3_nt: TGTGCCAGCAGCTTGGGACAGGGGAATGGCTACACCTTC

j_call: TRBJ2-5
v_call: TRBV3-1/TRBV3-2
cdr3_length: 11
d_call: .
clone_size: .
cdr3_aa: CASGQGEAQYF
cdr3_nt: TGTGCCAGCGGGCAGGGGGAGGCCCAGTACTTC

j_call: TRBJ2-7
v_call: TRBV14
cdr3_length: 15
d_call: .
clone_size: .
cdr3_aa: CASSQDPGQSYEQYF
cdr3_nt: TGTGCCAGCAGCCAGGACCCGGGACAAAGCTACGAGCAGTACTTC

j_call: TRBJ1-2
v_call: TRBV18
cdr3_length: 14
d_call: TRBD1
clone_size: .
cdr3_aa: CASSAAGGNYGYTF
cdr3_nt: TGTGCCAGCTCTGCGGCAGGGGGTAACTATGGCTACACCTTC

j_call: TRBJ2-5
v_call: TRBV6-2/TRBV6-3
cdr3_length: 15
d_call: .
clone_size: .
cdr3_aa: CASSALSGYQETQYF
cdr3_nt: TGTGCCAGCAGCGCACTGAGCGGGTACCAAGAGACCCAGTACTTC

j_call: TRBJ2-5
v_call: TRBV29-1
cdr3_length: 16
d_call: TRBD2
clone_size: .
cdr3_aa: CSVRPSLAENQETQYF
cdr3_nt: TGCAGCGTTCGACCCAGTCTAGCGGAAAACCAAGAGACCCAGTACTTC

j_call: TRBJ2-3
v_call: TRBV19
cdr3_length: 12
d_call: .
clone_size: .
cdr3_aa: CASSTQGNTQYF
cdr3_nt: TGTGCCAGTAGTACACAGGGCAACACGCAGTATTTT

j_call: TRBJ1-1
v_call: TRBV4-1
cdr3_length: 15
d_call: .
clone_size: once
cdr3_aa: CASILGRGLGTEAFF
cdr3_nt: TGCGCCAGCATCCTGGGAAGGGGTTTAGGAACTGAAGCTTTCTTT

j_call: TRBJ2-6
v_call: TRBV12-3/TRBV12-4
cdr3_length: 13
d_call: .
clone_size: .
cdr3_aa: CASRLAGANVLTF
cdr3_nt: TGTGCCAGCAGACTAGCTGGGGCCAACGTCCTGACTTTC

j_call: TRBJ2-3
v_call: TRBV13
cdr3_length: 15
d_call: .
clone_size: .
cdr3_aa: CASRGPAESTDTQYF
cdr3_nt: TGTGCCAGCAGAGGCCCAGCGGAGAGCACAGATACGCAGTATTTT

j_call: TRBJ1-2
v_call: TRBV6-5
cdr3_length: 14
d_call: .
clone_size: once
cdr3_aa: CASSYSPDSPGYTF
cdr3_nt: TGTGCCAGCAGTTACTCCCCGGACAGTCCGGGCTACACCTTC

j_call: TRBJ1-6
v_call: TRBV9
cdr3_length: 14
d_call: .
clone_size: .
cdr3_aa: CASSPLPGNSPLHF
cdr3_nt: TGTGCCAGCAGCCCCCTTCCGGGTAATTCACCCCTCCACTTT

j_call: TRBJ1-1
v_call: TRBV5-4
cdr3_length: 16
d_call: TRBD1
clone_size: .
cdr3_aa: CASSLAWGQGDTEAFF
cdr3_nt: TGTGCCAGCAGCTTGGCCTGGGGCCAGGGGGACACTGAAGCTTTCTTT

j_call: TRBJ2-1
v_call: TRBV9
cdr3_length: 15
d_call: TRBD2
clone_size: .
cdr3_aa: CASSATSGSYNEQFF
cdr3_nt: TGTGCCAGCAGCGCTACTAGCGGTTCCTACAATGAGCAGTTCTTC

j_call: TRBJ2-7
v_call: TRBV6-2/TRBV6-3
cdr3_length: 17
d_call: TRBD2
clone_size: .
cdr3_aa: CASSNSGRAFLSYEQYF
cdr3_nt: TGTGCCAGCAGTAATAGCGGGAGGGCCTTCTTGTCCTACGAGCAGTACTTC

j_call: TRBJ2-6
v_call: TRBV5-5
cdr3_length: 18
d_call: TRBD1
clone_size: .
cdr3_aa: CASSSGPGTGSGANVLTF
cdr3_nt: TGTGCCAGCAGCTCAGGTCCCGGGACAGGGTCTGGGGCCAACGTCCTGACTTTC

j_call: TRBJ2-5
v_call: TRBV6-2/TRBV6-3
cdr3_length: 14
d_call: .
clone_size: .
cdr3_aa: CASSLSSTRETQYF
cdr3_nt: TGTGCCAGCAGTTTGAGTTCCACCAGGGAGACCCAGTACTTC

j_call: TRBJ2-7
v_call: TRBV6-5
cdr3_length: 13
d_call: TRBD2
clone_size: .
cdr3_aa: CATEGGATYEQYF
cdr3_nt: TGTGCCACTGAGGGAGGGGCGACCTACGAGCAGTACTTC

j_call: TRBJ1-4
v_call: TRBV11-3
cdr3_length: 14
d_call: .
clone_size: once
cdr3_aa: CASSSRVSDEKLFF
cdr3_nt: TGTGCCAGCAGCTCCCGGGTGTCGGATGAAAAACTGTTTTTT

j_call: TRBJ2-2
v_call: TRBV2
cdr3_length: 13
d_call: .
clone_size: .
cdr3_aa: CASRMGGSGELFF
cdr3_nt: TGTGCCAGCAGGATGGGGGGTTCCGGGGAGCTGTTTTTT

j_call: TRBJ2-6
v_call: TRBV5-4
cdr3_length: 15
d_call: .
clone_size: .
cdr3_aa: CASSLVISGANVLTF
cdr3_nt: TGTGCCAGCAGCTTGGTTATCTCTGGGGCCAACGTCCTGACTTTC

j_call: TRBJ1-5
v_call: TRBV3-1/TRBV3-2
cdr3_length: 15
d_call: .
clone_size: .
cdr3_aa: CASSQATGANQPQHF
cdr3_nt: TGTGCCAGCAGCCAAGCTACAGGAGCAAATCAGCCCCAGCATTTT

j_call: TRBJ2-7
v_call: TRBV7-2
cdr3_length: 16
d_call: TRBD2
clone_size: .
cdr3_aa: CASSLDISAGGSEQYF
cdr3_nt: TGTGCCAGCAGCTTAGATATATCGGCGGGAGGTTCCGAGCAGTACTTC

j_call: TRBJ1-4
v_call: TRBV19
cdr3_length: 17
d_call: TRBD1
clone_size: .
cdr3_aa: CASSSTGTGATNEKLFF
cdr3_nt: TGTGCCAGTAGTTCAACAGGGACAGGGGCAACTAATGAAAAACTGTTTTTT

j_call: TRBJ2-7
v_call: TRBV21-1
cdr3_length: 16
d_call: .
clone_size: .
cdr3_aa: CASSKAPWGGFYEQYF
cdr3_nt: TGTGCCAGCAGCAAAGCGCCCTGGGGGGGTTTCTACGAGCAGTACTTC

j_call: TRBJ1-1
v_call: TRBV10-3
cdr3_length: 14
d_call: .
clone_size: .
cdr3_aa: CATRPGEVNTEAFF
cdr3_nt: TGTGCCACTAGACCAGGGGAAGTGAACACTGAAGCTTTCTTT

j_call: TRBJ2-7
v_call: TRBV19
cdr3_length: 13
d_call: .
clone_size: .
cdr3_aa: CASSWTVSYEQYF
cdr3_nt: TGTGCCAGTAGTTGGACAGTCTCCTACGAGCAGTACTTC

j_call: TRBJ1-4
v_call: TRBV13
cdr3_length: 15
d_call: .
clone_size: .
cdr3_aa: CASSDSRGGNEKLFF
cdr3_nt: TGTGCCAGCAGCGACTCCAGGGGAGGGAATGAAAAACTGTTTTTT

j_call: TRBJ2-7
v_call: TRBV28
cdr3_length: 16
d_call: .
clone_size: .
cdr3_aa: CASSLHLGQVPNEQYF
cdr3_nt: TGTGCCAGCAGTCTCCACCTTGGGCAGGTCCCCAACGAGCAGTACTTC

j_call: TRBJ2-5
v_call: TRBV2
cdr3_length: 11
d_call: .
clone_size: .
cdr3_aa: CASGPRETQYF
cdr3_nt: TGTGCCAGCGGCCCCCGAGAGACCCAGTACTTC

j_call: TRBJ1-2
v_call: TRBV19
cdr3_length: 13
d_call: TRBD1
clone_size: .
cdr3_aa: CASLDRADYGYTF
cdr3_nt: TGTGCCAGCCTGGACAGGGCGGACTATGGCTACACCTTC

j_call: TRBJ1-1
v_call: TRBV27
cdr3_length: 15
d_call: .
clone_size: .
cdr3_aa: CASSPRTYMNTEAFF
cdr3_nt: TGTGCCAGCAGTCCTCGGACATACATGAACACTGAAGCTTTCTTT

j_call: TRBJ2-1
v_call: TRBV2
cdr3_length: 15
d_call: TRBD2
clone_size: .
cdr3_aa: CASGVAGGPSNEQFF
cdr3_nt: TGTGCCAGCGGTGTAGCGGGAGGGCCCTCCAATGAGCAGTTCTTC

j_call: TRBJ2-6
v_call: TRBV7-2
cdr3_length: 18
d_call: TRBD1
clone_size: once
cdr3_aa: CASSPSRDRGAGANVLTF
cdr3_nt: TGTGCCAGCAGCCCATCCCGGGACAGGGGGGCCGGGGCCAACGTCCTGACTTTC

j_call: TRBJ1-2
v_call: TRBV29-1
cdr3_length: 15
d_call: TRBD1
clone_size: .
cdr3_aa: CSVEDVLQGGYGYTF
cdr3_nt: TGCAGCGTTGAAGACGTACTACAGGGGGGGTATGGCTACACCTTC

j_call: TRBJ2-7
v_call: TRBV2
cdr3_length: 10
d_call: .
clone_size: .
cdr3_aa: CASSSYEQYF
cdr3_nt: TGTGCCAGCTCTTCCTACGAGCAGTACTTC

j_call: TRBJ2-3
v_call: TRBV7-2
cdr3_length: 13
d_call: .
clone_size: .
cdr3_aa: CASGVGIRDTQYF
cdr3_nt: TGTGCCAGCGGAGTAGGAATCCGAGATACGCAGTATTTT

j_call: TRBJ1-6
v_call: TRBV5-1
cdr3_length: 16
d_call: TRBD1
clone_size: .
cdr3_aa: CASSLTGGASRSPLHF
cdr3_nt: TGCGCCAGCAGCTTGACAGGGGGCGCTTCAAGATCACCCCTCCACTTT

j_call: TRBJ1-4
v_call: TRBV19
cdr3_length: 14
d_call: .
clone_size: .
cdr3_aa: CASSLLMTGEKLFF
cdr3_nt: TGTGCCAGTAGTCTTCTCATGACAGGTGAAAAACTGTTTTTT

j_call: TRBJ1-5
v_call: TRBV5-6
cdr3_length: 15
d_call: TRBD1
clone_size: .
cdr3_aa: CASSSGTGVNQPQHF
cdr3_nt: TGTGCCAGCAGCTCCGGGACAGGGGTGAATCAGCCCCAGCATTTT

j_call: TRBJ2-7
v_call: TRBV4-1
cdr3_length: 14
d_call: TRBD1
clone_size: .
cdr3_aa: CASSHGTGVYEQYF
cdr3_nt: TGCGCCAGCAGCCACGGGACAGGGGTCTACGAGCAGTACTTC